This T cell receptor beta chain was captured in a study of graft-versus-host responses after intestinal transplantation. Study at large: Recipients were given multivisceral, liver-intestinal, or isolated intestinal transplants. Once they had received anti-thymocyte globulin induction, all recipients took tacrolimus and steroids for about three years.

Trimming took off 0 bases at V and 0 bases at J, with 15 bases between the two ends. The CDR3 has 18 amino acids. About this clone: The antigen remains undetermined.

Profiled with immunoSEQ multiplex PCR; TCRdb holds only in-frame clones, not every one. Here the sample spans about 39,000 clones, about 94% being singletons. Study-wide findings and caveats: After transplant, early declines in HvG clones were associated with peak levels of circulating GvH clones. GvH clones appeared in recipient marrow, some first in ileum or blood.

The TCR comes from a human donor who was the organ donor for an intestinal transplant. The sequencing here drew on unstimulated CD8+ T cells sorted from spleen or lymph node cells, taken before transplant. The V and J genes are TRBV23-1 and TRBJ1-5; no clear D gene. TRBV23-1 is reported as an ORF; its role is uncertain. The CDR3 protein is CASSQSSKAPYSNQPQHF. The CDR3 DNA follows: TGCGCCAGCAGTCAATCGTCGAAGGCCCCCTATAGCAATCAGCCCCAGCATTTT.